A selection of T cell receptor beta chains follows, all from one sample in a study of CD8+ T cells in alopecia areata. The protocol was immunoSEQ multiplex PCR, while the TCRdb copy is restricted to in-frame clones and leaves out a portion. The sample lists approximately 160,000 clones, less than 80% seen once, with more than 13% in the top ten. The source material was CD4+ T cells sorted from blood, sampled at week 24, from a patient treated with tofacitinib. The source of these receptors is a human donor with alopecia areata. Each CDR3 is given with its conserved first and last residue. A D gene is named only where the DNA matches it firmly. Expanded clones are given a class, and other clones once, few, many or no size at all.

D	V	size	J	CDR3	DNA
.	TRBV4-1	few	TRBJ1-1	CASSQDRTTEAFF	TGCGCCAGCAGCCAAGACAGGACCACTGAAGCTTTCTTT
.	TRBV27	.	TRBJ2-7	CASSLMGGYEQYF	TGTGCCAGCAGTTTAATGGGCGGCTACGAGCAGTACTTC
TRBD1	TRBV28	few	TRBJ1-5	CASSLRTGSNQPQHF	TGTGCCAGCAGCCTGAGGACAGGCAGCAATCAGCCCCAGCATTTT
.	TRBV18	.	TRBJ1-5	CASQPGRNQPQHF	TGTGCCAGCCAGCCGGGACGGAATCAGCCCCAGCATTTT
TRBD1	TRBV5-1	few	TRBJ1-1	CASSRNGQGNTEAFF	TGCGCCAGCAGTCGAAACGGACAGGGGAACACTGAAGCTTTCTTT
.	TRBV29-1	.	TRBJ2-7	CSAERGTGAEQYF	TGCAGCGCGGAGAGGGGTACCGGAGCCGAGCAGTACTTC
.	TRBV7-2	.	TRBJ1-2	CASSLRPGEGGGYTF	TGTGCCAGCAGCTTGCGGCCGGGAGAGGGAGGCGGCTACACCTTC
TRBD1	TRBV7-2	few	TRBJ1-2	CASSLGTGDNGYTF	TGTGCCAGCAGCTTAGGGACAGGGGATAATGGCTACACCTTC
.	TRBV29-1	.	TRBJ2-4	CSVADGNIQYF	TGCAGCGTTGCTGATGGGAACATTCAGTACTTC
.	TRBV5-1	.	TRBJ1-1	CASSFGTSQAFF	TGCGCCAGCAGCTTTGGGACGAGTCAAGCTTTCTTT
.	TRBV6-6	few	TRBJ2-1	CASSSVANEQFF	TGTGCCAGCAGTTCGGTTGCCAATGAGCAGTTCTTC
TRBD1	TRBV5-1	.	TRBJ2-1	CASSSMTGESYNEQFF	TGCGCCAGCAGTTCAATGACAGGGGAGAGTTACAATGAGCAGTTCTTC
.	TRBV6-5	few	TRBJ2-3	CASSYGPGSTDTQYF	TGTGCCAGCAGTTACGGGCCAGGGTCCACAGATACGCAGTATTTT
TRBD1	TRBV29-1	.	TRBJ1-4	CGVGQGPEKLFF	TGCGGCGTTGGACAGGGGCCCGAAAAACTGTTTTTT
.	TRBV4-1	.	TRBJ2-5	CASSLIGVTQETQYF	TGCGCCAGCAGCCTTATAGGGGTTACTCAAGAGACCCAGTACTTC
.	TRBV2	.	TRBJ1-5	CASSRTLYQPQHF	TGTGCCAGCAGCCGGACATTATATCAGCCCCAGCATTTT
.	TRBV6-1	few	TRBJ1-2	CASSEAAHNYGYTF	TGTGCCAGCAGCGAAGCCGCACATAACTATGGCTACACCTTC
TRBD1	TRBV19	few	TRBJ2-1	CASSIAGGYEQFF	TGTGCCAGTAGTATCGCAGGGGGCTATGAGCAGTTCTTC
.	TRBV7-2	.	TRBJ2-7	CASSLGWGPYEQYF	TGTGCCAGCAGCTTAGGCTGGGGGCCCTACGAGCAGTACTTC